The source of this TCR beta chain is a study of blood T cell repertoires in COVID-19. This CDR3 spans 16 amino acids. V was clipped by 6 bases and J by 7 bases, with 22 bases between them. CDR1 and CDR2 from the germline V gene are MRHNA and SNTAGT. Here immunoSEQ multiplex PCR was the method, and the copy in TCRdb shows in-frame clones only, minus some. The sample includes about 40,000 clones, roughly nine tenths of them seen just once. This chain joins TRBV6-4 and TRBJ1-5, with D maybe TRBD1 (6 bases). Sequencing used peripheral blood. The origin of this receptor is a man aged 55 to 70 with COVID-19, enrolled during active disease. CDR3 in DNA: TGTGCCAGCAGCGGGGGGCGCGGCAGGGAGCTACAGCCCCAGCATTTT. It yields the protein CASSGGRGRELQPQHF.